The sequence of this T cell receptor beta chain was determined in a study of blood T cell repertoires in COVID-19. Study-level information: There were acute and convalescent COVID-19 samples, and they came from the United States, Italy and Spain. PBMCs, B-cell-depleted T cells, or T cells provided the cDNA or gDNA that made up the material.

Original methodology: Estimates of nucleated cell counts were drawn from the amplification of reference gene primers. Clones were sequenced by immunoSEQ multiplex PCR, and TCRdb holds only the in-frame ones, with some missing. V, J and clone size are taken as reported in that table, and D and trimming were inferred from the DNA itself. Here the sample spans nearly 200,000 clones, 88% being singletons. The germline CDR1 and CDR2 sequences are MNHEY and SMNVEV (reference sequence). The V end was cut by 5 bases, the J end by 4 bases, with 11 bases between. The CDR3 sequence is 14 residues long. This TCR derives from a woman between 40 and 55 years old who had recovered from COVID-19. Sample: peripheral blood. The chain employs TRBV27 and TRBJ2-2, with D possibly matching TRBD1 (6 bases). The CDR3 sequence is CASSRQGSTGELFF. For the CDR3, the DNA is TGTGCCAGCAGTCGCCAGGGGAGCACCGGGGAGCTGTTTTTT.